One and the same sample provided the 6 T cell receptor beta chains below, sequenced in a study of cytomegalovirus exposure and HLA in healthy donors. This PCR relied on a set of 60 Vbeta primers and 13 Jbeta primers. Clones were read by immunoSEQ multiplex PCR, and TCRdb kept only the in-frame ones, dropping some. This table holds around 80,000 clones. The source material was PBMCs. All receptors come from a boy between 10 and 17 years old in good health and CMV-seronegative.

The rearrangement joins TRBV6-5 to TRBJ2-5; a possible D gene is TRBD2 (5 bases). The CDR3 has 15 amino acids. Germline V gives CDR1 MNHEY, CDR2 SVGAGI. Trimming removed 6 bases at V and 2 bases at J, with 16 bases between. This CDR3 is CASSHASRGQETQYF. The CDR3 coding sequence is TGTGCCAGCAGCCACGCGTCGAGAGGGCAAGAGACCCAGTACTTC.

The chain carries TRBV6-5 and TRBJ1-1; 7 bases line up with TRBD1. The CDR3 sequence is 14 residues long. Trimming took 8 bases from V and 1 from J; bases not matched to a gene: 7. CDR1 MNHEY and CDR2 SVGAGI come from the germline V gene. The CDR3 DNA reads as TGTGCCAGCGGGGGACAGCGCGAGAACACTGAAGCTTTCTTT. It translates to CASGGQRENTEAFF.

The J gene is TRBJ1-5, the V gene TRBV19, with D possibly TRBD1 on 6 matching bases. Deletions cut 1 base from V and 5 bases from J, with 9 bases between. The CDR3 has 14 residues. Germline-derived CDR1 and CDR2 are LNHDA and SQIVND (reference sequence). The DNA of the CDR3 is TGTGCCAGTAGTATAGGGCAGGGGCATCAGCCCCAGCATTTT. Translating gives CASSIGQGHQPQHF.

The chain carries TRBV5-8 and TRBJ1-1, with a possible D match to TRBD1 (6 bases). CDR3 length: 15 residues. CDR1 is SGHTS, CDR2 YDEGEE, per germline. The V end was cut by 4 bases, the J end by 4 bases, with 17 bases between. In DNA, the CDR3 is TGTGCCAGCAGCCTAGAGCGGGGGCGCGCCACTGAAGCTTTCTTT. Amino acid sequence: CASSLERGRATEAFF.

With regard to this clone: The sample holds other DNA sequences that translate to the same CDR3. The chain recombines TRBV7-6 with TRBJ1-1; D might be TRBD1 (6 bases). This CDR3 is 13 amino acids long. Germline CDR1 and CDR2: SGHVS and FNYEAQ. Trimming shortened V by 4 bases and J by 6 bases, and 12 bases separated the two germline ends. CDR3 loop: CASSSLTGSEAFF. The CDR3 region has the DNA TGTGCCAGCAGCTCCCTTACAGGGTCTGAAGCTTTCTTT.

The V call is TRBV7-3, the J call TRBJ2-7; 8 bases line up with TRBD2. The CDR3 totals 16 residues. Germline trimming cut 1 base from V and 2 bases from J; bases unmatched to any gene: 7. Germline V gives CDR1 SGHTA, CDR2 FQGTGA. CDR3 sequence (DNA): TGTGCCAGCAGCTTAAGGGGTCTAGCGGGCCCCTACGAGCAGTACTTC. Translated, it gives CASSLRGLAGPYEQYF.